Each of the 5 T cell receptor beta chains below was sequenced from the same sample in a study of blood T cells in healthy people across ages (dated by TCRdb to the mid-2010s). The library came from 5' RACE. Sequencer: Illumina HiSeq 2500. The second PCR ran for about 6 to 12 cycles and used a J-beta primer mix along with a sample-barcoded 5' primer. TCRdb trimmed the raw reads at Q25, called clones with MiXCR and kept productive beta chains. Here each entry gathers all rows of one CDR3 protein and keeps the most common genes and DNA. In this sample the table shows around 900,000 distinct CDR3 sequences, around 30% of which occur a single time. The ten top clones hold roughly 17% of the sample. Sequenced sample: blood. These receptors originate from a woman of 80 years or more in good health.

V and J are TRBV7-2 and TRBJ2-1, with 9 bases fitting TRBD2. V was pared by 5 bases and J by 8 bases, with 4 bases of the junction left unmatched. The CDR3 runs to 13 residues. The germline V gene has CDR1 SGHTA and CDR2 FQGNSA. The CDR3 loop reads CASSPIAGDEQFF. The CDR3 coding sequence is TGTGCCAGCAGCCCGATAGCGGGAGATGAGCAGTTCTTC.

The table lists this clonotype with many counts. The rearrangement links TRBV18 to TRBJ2-5; D is possibly TRBD2 (5 bases). V shed 8 bases and J shed 2 bases, with 12 bases lying between them. In germline, CDR1 is KGHSH, CDR2 LQKENI. The CDR3 totals 13 residues. The CDR3 bases are TGTGCCAGCAGCCCGGGGTTTCAAGAGACCCAGTACTTC. It encodes CASSPGFQETQYF.

On this clonotype itself: Since a much larger clone is just one base distant, this may be a read error. This rearrangement joins TRBV7-2 to TRBJ2-7, with 9 bases that match TRBD1. The trim removed 2 bases at V and 4 bases at J, leaving 6 bases unmatched. The CDR3 has 15 amino acids. Germline V CDR1 and CDR2: SGHTA, FQGNSA. DNA for the CDR3: TGTGCCAGCAGCTTATGGGGACAGGGTTGGTACGAGCAGTACTTC. This gives the protein CASSLWGQGWYEQYF.

The J gene is TRBJ2-4, the V gene TRBV2, with TRBD1 matching over 8 bases. The last part of the DNA fits TRBJ2-7 better; the J call may be wrong. CDR1 is SNHLY, CDR2 FYNNEI, per germline. This CDR3 is 17 amino acids long. The CDR3 DNA reads as TGTGCCAGCAATAGCAACAGGGGGACATTTTTCTCCTACGAGCAGTACTTC. This gives the protein CASNSNRGTFFSYEQYF.

The genes are TRBV9 and TRBJ1-1; the D gene is possibly TRBD1 (6 bases). V shed 0 bases and J shed 4 bases, with 13 bases lying between them. The CDR3 loop spans 15 amino acids. CDR1 is SGDLS and CDR2 is YYNGEE in the germline V gene. The CDR3 region is CASSVAGATPTEAFF. CDR3 nucleotides: TGTGCCAGCAGCGTAGCAGGGGCCACCCCCACTGAAGCTTTCTTT.